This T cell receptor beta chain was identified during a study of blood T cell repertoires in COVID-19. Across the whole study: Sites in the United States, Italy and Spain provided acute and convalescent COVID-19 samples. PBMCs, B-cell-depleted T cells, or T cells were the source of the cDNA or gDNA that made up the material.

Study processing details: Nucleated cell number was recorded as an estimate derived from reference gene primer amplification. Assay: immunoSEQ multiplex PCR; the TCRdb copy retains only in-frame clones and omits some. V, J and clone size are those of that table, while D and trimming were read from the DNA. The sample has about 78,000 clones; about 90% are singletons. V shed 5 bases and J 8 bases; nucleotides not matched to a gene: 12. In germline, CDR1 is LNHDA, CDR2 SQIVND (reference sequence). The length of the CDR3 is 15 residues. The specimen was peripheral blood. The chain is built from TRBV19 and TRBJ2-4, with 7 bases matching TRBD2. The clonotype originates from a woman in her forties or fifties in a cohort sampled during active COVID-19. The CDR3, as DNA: TGTGCCAGTAGTTCCCCGGGCGGGAGAAAGCACATTCAGTACTTC. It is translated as CASSSPGGRKHIQYF.